This T cell receptor (beta chain) was profiled in a study of Graves' ophthalmopathy and Graves' hyperthyroidism. For repertoire sequencing, the TCR beta CDR3 regions were amplified from RNA transcripts. HTBI primers served in a first-round RT-PCR, which a second-round multiplex PCR followed. In TCRdb, the multiplex PCR reads were re-called with MiXCR into one record per CDR3 protein. The sample lists 350,000 to 450,000 distinct CDR3 sequences, approximately 21% seen once, with roughly 3% in the top ten. Patients with other autoimmune diseases, uncontrolled infections, pregnancy or lactation were excluded. This clonotype has ten or more counts. V was pared by 6 bases and J by 2 bases, with 14 bases between. Germline-derived CDR1 and CDR2 are MNHNS and SASEGT. CDR3 size: 14 residues.

The chain uses TRBV6-1 and TRBJ2-7; D not certain. Sequenced sample: peripheral blood. The TCR comes from a woman aged 18-29 years with stable Graves' hyperthyroidism. CDR3 sequence reads: CASRLETAPYEQYF. The CDR3 region has the DNA TGTGCCAGCAGGCTCGAGACTGCACCCTACGAGCAGTACTTC.